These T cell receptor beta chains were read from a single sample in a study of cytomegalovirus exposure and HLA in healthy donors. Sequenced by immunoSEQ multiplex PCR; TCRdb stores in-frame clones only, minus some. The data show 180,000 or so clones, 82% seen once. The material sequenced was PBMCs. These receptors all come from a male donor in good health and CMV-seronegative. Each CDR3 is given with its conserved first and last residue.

CDR3 protein: CASSLGVDSFYGYTF
J gene: TRBJ1-2
V gene: TRBV7-8

CDR3 protein: CASSPRLQGSSSYEQYF
J gene: TRBJ2-7
V gene: TRBV18

CDR3 protein: CASSPGQGGSGNTIYF
J gene: TRBJ1-3
V gene: TRBV9

CDR3 protein: CASSRQVSEAFF
J gene: TRBJ1-1
V gene: TRBV18

CDR3 protein: CASRAGTTISSYNEQFF
J gene: TRBJ2-1
V gene: TRBV27

CDR3 protein: CASSKGQGDNQPQHF
J gene: TRBJ1-5
V gene: TRBV19

CDR3 protein: CSAGSGRNIQYF
J gene: TRBJ2-4
V gene: TRBV29-1

CDR3 protein: CASSPVGLGETQYF
J gene: TRBJ2-5
V gene: TRBV19

CDR3 protein: CASSLSGGNTEAFF
J gene: TRBJ1-1
V gene: TRBV7-3

CDR3 protein: CASTPWEGMGQPQHF
J gene: TRBJ1-5
V gene: TRBV6-6

CDR3 protein: CASSSGDQPQHF
J gene: TRBJ1-5
V gene: TRBV10-1

CDR3 protein: CASSSTYEQYF
J gene: .
V gene: TRBV27

CDR3 protein: CASSPIAGVYGDTQYF
J gene: TRBJ2-3
V gene: TRBV27

CDR3 protein: CAWTTGRRENGYTF
J gene: TRBJ1-2
V gene: TRBV30

CDR3 protein: CASSLDSSGWDTEAFF
J gene: TRBJ1-1
V gene: TRBV5-1

CDR3 protein: CATQTGRLAGAYEQYF
J gene: .
V gene: TRBV6-6

CDR3 protein: CASSAGRLGVNYNEQFF
J gene: TRBJ2-1
V gene: TRBV9

CDR3 protein: CASSATGTVGNTIYF
J gene: TRBJ1-3
V gene: TRBV6-1

CDR3 protein: CASGPGLAGGRETQYF
J gene: TRBJ2-5
V gene: TRBV5-1

CDR3 protein: CASSLGAVLSSDTQYF
J gene: TRBJ2-3
V gene: TRBV7-6

CDR3 protein: CASSKLNRGNTEAFF
J gene: TRBJ1-1
V gene: TRBV9

CDR3 protein: CASSTSGSSYEQYF
J gene: TRBJ2-7
V gene: TRBV19

CDR3 protein: CASSGGLVYEQYF
J gene: TRBJ2-7
V gene: TRBV6-1

CDR3 protein: CAWSVHGGTEAFF
J gene: TRBJ1-1
V gene: TRBV30

CDR3 protein: CASSDSKPGTSGGAGGELFF
J gene: TRBJ2-2
V gene: TRBV6-4

CDR3 protein: CASSFGFGAYEQYF
J gene: TRBJ2-7
V gene: TRBV5-1

CDR3 protein: CASSVGEDYGYTF
J gene: TRBJ1-2
V gene: TRBV9

CDR3 protein: CASSLGALRNQGEQYF
J gene: TRBJ2-7
V gene: TRBV13

CDR3 protein: CASSYKAGGNRDEQYF
J gene: TRBJ2-7
V gene: TRBV6-6

CDR3 protein: CASREGSGANVLTF
J gene: TRBJ2-6
V gene: TRBV14

CDR3 protein: CASSSSRTGGHQPQHF
J gene: TRBJ1-5
V gene: TRBV27

CDR3 protein: CASSFRRLDEQYF
J gene: TRBJ2-7
V gene: TRBV7-2

CDR3 protein: CASSDTGPMAKNIQYF
J gene: TRBJ2-4
V gene: TRBV25-1